These 7 T cell receptor beta chains were sequenced from one sample in a study of cytomegalovirus exposure and HLA in healthy donors. 60 Vbeta and 13 Jbeta primers were used in PCR. The method was immunoSEQ multiplex PCR; TCRdb's version includes in-frame clones alone and lacks a portion of them. This sample has about 62,000 clones, with about 89% found just once. What was sequenced was PBMCs. The receptors originated from a man aged 18 to 35 in good health and CMV-seronegative.

V gene TRBV25-1 combines with J gene TRBJ2-3; TRBD1 might be the D (5 bases). Germline assignment: CDR1 MGHDK and CDR2 SYGVNS. V lost 1 base and J lost 2, with 10 bases in between. CDR3 size: 15 residues. The CDR3 protein is CASSESTGYTDTQYF. Written as DNA, the CDR3 is TGTGCCAGCAGTGAATCTACAGGATACACAGATACGCAGTATTTT.

This sequence joins TRBV6-5 and TRBJ1-1, with D perhaps TRBD1 (6 bases). This CDR3 is built from 14 residues. Trimming stripped 6 bases from V and 5 bases from J, with 16 bases between. The germline CDR1 and CDR2 sequences are MNHEY and SVGAGI. Here the CDR3 reads CASRTVQGWTEAFF. CDR3 DNA sequence: TGTGCCAGCAGGACGGTCCAGGGGTGGACTGAAGCTTTCTTT.

The rearrangement joins TRBV6-5 to TRBJ1-2; TRBD1 aligns across 10 bases. The germline V gene has CDR1 MNHEY and CDR2 SVGAGI. This CDR3 spans 15 amino acids. With 6 bases clipped from V and 2 bases from J, the junction kept 6 bases outside the gene matches. The CDR3 here is CASRPQTGGNYGYTF. DNA for the CDR3: TGTGCCAGCAGACCCCAGACAGGGGGCAACTATGGCTACACCTTC.

This sequence joins TRBV7-9 and TRBJ1-1, with D maybe TRBD1 (5 bases). CDR1 and CDR2 from the germline V gene are SEHNR and FQNEAQ (reference sequence). CDR3 length: 17 residues. V was pared by 3 bases and J by 1 base, with 18 bases between. The CDR3 protein is CASSFTPLGVENTEAFF. The CDR3 DNA sequence: TGTGCCAGCAGCTTCACTCCATTAGGGGTAGAGAACACTGAAGCTTTCTTT.

This chain's CDR3 is CASSTGLTNTGELFF. CDR3 coding DNA: TGCGCCAGCAGTACTGGACTGACGAACACCGGGGAGCTGTTTTTT. J is TRBJ2-2 and V is TRBV10-1; possibly TRBD2 for D (5 bases). Between the trimmed V and J ends, which lost 5 bases and 0 bases, there was a span of 10 bases. This CDR3 is built from 15 residues. CDR1 and CDR2 (germline): WNHNN, SYGVQD (reference sequence).

The CDR3 sequence: CASSRTGVGDTEAFF. The CDR3, as DNA: TGTGCCAGCAGCCGAACAGGGGTGGGGGACACTGAAGCTTTCTTT. V and J are TRBV6-6 and TRBJ1-1; 7 positions agree with TRBD1. The germline V gene has CDR1 MNHNY and CDR2 SVGAGI (reference sequence). J gave up 3 bases and V 6 bases, and 10 bases lay outside the gene matches. The CDR3 loop spans 15 amino acids.

V usage is TRBV5-1 and J usage is TRBJ2-5; 7 positions match TRBD2. The germline CDR1 and CDR2 sequences are SGHRS and YFSETQ. The CDR3 spans 13 residues. Trimming cost V 5 bases and J 5 bases; bases outside gene matches: 6. For the CDR3, the DNA is TGCGCCAGCAGTCTAAGCGGGGCGGAGACCCAGTACTTC. It translates to CASSLSGAETQYF.